This T cell receptor (beta chain) was sequenced in a study of CD8 T cells in Susac syndrome. Reverse transcription of about 0.5 to 1 ug RNA used random hexamers. TCRdb reprocessed the immunoSEQ multiplex PCR reads with MiXCR, giving one entry per CDR3 protein. The table lists 150,000 to 160,000 distinct CDR3 sequences, approximately 95% of them singletons. This TCR was sampled from a human donor with Susac syndrome. Sequenced input: CD4+ T cells from PBMCs.

The CDR3 DNA follows: TGTGCCAGCAGCGCTGGAGCAGGGCGCACCGCCCAAGAGACCCAGTACTTC. As protein: CASSAGAGRTAQETQYF. J is TRBJ2-5 and V is TRBV9, with a weak D call TRBD1 (5 bases). This CDR3 has 17 residues. Deletions cut 3 bases from V and 1 base from J, with 19 bases between. CDR1 and CDR2 (germline): SGDLS, YYNGEE.